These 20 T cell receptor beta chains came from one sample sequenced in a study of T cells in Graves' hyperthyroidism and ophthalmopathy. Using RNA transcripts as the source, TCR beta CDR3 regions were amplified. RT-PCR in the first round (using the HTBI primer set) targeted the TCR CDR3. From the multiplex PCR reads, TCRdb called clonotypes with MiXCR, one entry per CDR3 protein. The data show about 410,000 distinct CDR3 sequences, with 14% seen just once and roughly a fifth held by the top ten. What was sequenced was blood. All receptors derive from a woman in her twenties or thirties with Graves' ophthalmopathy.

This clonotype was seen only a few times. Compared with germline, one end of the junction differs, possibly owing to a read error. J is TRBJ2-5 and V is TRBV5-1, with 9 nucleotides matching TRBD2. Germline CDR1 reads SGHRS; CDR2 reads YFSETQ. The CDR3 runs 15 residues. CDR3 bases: TGTGCCAGCAGCTTGGGACTAGCTTTATTTGAGACCCAGTACTTC. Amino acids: CASSLGLALFETQYF.

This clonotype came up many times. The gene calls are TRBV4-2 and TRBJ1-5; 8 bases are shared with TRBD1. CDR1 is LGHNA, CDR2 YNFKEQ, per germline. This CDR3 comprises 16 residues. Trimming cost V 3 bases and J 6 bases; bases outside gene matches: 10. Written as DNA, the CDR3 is TGTGCCAGCAGCCAGGGGCTTACAGGGGGGAGTCAGCCCCAGCATTTT. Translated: CASSQGLTGGSQPQHF.

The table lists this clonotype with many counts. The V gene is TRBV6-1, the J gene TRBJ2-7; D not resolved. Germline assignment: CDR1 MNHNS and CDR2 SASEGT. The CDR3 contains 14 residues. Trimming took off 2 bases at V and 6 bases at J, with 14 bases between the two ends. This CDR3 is CASSELRGVAEQYF. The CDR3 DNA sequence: TGTGCCAGCAGTGAATTGCGTGGGGTCGCCGAGCAGTACTTC.

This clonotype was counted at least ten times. The CDR3 here is CASSLVGGLGYEQYF. For the CDR3, the DNA is TGTGCCAGCAGCTTAGTAGGGGGATTGGGGTACGAGCAGTACTTC. The genes are TRBV11-2 and TRBJ2-7; TRBD1 is a possible D gene (6 bases). V lost 1 base and J 4 bases, leaving 14 bases between the germline ends. In germline, CDR1 is SGHAT, CDR2 FQNNGV. The CDR3 covers 15 residues.

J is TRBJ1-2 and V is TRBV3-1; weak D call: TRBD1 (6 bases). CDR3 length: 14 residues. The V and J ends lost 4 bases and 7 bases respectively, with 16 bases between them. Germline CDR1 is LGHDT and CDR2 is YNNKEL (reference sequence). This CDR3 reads CASSLAGGDGGYTF. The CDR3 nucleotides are TGTGCCAGCAGCCTTGCGGGGGGCGATGGTGGCTACACCTTC.

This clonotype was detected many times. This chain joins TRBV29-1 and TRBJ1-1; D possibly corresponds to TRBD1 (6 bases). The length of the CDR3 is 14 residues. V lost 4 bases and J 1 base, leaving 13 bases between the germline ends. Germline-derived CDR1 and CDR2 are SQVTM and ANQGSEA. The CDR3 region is CSVGPGTSNTEAFF. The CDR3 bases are TGCAGCGTTGGACCCGGGACATCGAACACTGAAGCTTTCTTT.

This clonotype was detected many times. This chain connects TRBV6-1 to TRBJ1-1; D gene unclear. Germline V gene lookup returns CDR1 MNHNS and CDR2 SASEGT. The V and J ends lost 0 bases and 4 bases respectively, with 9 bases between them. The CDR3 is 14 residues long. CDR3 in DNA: TGTGCCAGCAGTGAAGCCGGGGTTGGCACTGAAGCTTTCTTT. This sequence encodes CASSEAGVGTEAFF.

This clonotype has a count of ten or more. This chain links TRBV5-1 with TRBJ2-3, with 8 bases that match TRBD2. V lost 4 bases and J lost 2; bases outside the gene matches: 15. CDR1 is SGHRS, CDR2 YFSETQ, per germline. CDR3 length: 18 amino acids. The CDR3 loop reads CASSADSPTSGYTDTQYF. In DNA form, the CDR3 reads TGCGCCAGCAGCGCGGACTCCCCCACTAGCGGATACACAGATACGCAGTATTTT.

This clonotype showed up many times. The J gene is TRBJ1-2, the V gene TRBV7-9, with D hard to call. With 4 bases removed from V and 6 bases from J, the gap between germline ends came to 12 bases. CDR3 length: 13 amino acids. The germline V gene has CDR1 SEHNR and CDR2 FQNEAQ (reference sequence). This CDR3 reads CASSSRWTDGYTF. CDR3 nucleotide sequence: TGTGCCAGCAGCTCAAGATGGACGGATGGCTACACCTTC.

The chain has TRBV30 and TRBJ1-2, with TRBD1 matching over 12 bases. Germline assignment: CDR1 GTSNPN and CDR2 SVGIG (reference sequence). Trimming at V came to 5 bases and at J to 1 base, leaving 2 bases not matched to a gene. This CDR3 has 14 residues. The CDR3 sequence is CAWGTGGSNYGYTF. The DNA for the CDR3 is TGTGCCTGGGGGACAGGGGGCAGTAACTATGGCTACACCTTC. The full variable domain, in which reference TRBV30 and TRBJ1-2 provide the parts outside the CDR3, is SQTIHQWPATLVQPVGSPLSLECTVEGTSNPNLYWYRQAAGRGLQLLFYSVGIGQISSEVPQNLSASRPQDRQFILSSKKLLLSDSGFYLCAWGTGGSNYGYTFGSGTRLTVV.

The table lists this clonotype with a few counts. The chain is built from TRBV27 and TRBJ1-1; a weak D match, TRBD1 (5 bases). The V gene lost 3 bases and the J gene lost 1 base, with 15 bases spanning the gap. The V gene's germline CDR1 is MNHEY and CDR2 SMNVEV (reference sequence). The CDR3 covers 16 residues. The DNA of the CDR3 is TGTGCCAGCAGTTTTCGGGCAGGGAAATGGAACACTGAAGCTTTCTTT. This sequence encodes CASSFRAGKWNTEAFF.

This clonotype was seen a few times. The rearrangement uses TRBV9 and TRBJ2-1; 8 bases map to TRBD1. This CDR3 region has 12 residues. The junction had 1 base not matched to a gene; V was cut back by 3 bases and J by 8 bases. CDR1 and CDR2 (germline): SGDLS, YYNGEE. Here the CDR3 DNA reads TGTGCCAGCAGCGCCAGGGGGCATGAGCAGTTCTTC. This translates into CASSARGHEQFF. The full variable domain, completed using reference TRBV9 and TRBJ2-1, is DSGVTQTPKHLITATGQRVTLRCSPRSGDLSVYWYQQSLDQGLQFLIQYYNGEERAKGNILERFSAQQFPDLHSELNLSSLELGDSALYFCASSARGHEQFFGPGTRLTVL.

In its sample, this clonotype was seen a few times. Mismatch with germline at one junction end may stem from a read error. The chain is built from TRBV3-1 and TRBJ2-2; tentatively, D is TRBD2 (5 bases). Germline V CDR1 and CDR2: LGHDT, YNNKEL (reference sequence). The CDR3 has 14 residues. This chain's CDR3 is CASSQGPNTGELVF. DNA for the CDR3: TGTGCCAGCAGCCAAGGACCGAACACCGGGGAGCTGGTTTTT.

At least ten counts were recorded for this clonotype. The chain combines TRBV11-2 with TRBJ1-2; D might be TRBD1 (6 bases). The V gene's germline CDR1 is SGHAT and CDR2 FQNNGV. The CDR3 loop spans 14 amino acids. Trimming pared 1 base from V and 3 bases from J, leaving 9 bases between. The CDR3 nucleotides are TGTGCCAGCAGCTTAGCTCCAGGGGACTATGGCTACACCTTC. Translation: CASSLAPGDYGYTF.

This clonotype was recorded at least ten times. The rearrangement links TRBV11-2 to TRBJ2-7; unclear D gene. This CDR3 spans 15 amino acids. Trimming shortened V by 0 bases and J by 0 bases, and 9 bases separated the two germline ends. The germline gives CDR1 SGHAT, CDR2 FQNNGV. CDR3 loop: CASSLEAALSYEQYF. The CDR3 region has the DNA TGTGCCAGCAGCTTAGAGGCAGCCCTCTCCTACGAGCAGTACTTC.

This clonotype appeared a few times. CDR3 DNA sequence: TGTGCCAGCAGCATCTCCGGGACAGTAAACATTCAGTACTTC. It encodes CASSISGTVNIQYF. The chain carries TRBV7-9 and TRBJ2-4; 7 bases agree with TRBD1. V was clipped by 5 bases and J by 6 bases; unmatched bases: 7. This CDR3 spans 14 amino acids. The germline gives CDR1 SEHNR, CDR2 FQNEAQ (reference sequence).

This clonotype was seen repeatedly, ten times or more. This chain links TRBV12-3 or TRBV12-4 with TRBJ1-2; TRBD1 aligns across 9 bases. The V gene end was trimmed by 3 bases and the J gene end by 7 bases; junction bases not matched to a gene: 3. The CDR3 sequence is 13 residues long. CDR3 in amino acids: CASSFGTGTGYTF. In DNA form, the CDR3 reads TGTGCCAGCAGTTTTGGGACAGGGACTGGCTACACCTTC.

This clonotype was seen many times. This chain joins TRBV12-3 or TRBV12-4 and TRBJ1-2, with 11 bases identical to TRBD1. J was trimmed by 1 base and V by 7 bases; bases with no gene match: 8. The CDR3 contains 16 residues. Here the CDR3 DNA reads TGTGCCAGCATTGTGGGACAGGGGGAATATAACTATGGCTACACCTTC. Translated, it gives CASIVGQGEYNYGYTF.

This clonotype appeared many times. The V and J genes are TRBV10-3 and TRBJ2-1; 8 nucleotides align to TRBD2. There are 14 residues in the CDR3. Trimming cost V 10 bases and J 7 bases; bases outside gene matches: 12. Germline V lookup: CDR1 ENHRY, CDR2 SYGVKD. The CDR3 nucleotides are TGTGCCACTCTCTACAGCGGGGGCCAGAATGAGCAGTTCTTC. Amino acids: CATLYSGGQNEQFF.

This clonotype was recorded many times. The CDR3 region has the DNA TGTGCTAGTGGACCTCAGGGCGGAGGGGAGCAGTTCTTC. This gives the protein CASGPQGGGEQFF. The chain uses TRBV12-5 and TRBJ2-1, with D possibly TRBD2 on 6 matching bases. Germline V lookup: CDR1 LGHNT, CDR2 FRNRAP. Trimming left V 6 bases short and J 10 bases short, with 16 bases between. The CDR3 has 13 residues.